These 20 T cell receptor beta chains came from one sample sequenced in a study of Graves' ophthalmopathy and Graves' hyperthyroidism listed by TCRdb under 2018. TCRdb shows the sequencer as Illumina HiSeq 2000. TCR beta CDR3 regions were amplified from RNA transcripts for repertoire sequencing. The first round of RT-PCR was done with HTBI primers and the Qiagen OneStep RT-PCR kit, and was followed by a second round of multiplex PCR, then size selection and purification. TCRdb trimmed public reads at Q25 via fastp, called clones via MiXCR and kept in-frame beta chains. A single entry per CDR3 protein holds the most common genes and DNA from its merged rows. Across this sample there are almost 750,000 distinct CDR3 sequences, with approximately 40% seen only once. The ten largest clones take up approximately 46% of the sample. The sample was peripheral blood. The receptors stem from an adult man with Graves' ophthalmopathy.

A remark on this clonotype: The junction does not match germline at one end; this may be a read error. This chain connects TRBV10-3 to TRBJ2-7; 8 bases fit TRBD2. The CDR3 runs 15 residues. Germline V gene lookup returns CDR1 ENHRY and CDR2 SYGVKD. CDR3 DNA sequence: TGTGCCAGCAGTTCCCCAGCGGGAGTTACATCCGAGCAGTACTTC. Encoded protein: CASSSPAGVTSEQYF.

V and J are TRBV13 and TRBJ2-5; 8 bases are a match to TRBD1. The trim removed 2 bases at V and 4 bases at J, leaving 15 bases unmatched. The CDR3 has 18 amino acids. Germline V gene data show CDR1 as PRHDT and CDR2 as FYEKMQ (reference sequence). The CDR3 here is CASSLRPGGTALAETQYF. As DNA, the CDR3 is TGTGCCAGCAGCTTACGACCAGGGGGCACGGCACTGGCAGAGACCCAGTACTTC.

This clonotype was seen ten or more times. The chain uses TRBV6-6 and TRBJ1-1; no clear D. CDR3 length equals 13 residues. V gave up 7 bases and J gave up 3 bases, with 12 bases separating them. Germline CDR1 reads MNHNY; CDR2 reads SVGAGI (reference sequence). The CDR3 sequence is CASKLNPDTEAFF. The CDR3 DNA is TGTGCCAGCAAACTAAATCCCGACACTGAAGCTTTCTTT.

This clonotype was counted between two and nine times. This chain connects TRBV2 to TRBJ2-6; TRBD1 matches at 8 bases. The CDR3 runs to 17 residues. V gave up 5 bases and J gave up 2 bases; unmatched junction bases: 8. CDR1 is SNHLY and CDR2 is FYNNEI in the germline V gene. The CDR3 reads CASSYQDRVAGANVLTF. The CDR3 DNA follows: TGTGCCAGCAGTTACCAGGACAGGGTGGCTGGGGCCAACGTCCTGACTTTC. Using reference TRBV2 and TRBJ2-6 for the parts outside the CDR3, the full variable domain is EPEVTQTPSHQVTQMGQEVILRCVPISNHLYFYWYRQILGQKVEFLVSFYNNEISEKSEIFDDQFSVERPDGSNFTLKIRSTKLEDSAMYFCASSYQDRVAGANVLTFGAGSRLTVL.

The chain is built from TRBV29-1 and TRBJ1-4; 7 nucleotides line up with TRBD1. This CDR3 spans 13 amino acids. The V gene's germline CDR1 is SQVTM and CDR2 ANQGSEA. Losses at the gene ends were 6 bases for V and 10 bases for J; bases not matched to a gene: 11. CDR3 amino acids: CSVKTDRARKLFF. The CDR3 nucleotides read TGCAGCGTCAAGACCGACAGGGCGAGAAAACTGTTTTTT. Full variable domain (outside the CDR3, taken from reference TRBV29-1 and TRBJ1-4): SAVISQKPSRDICQRGTSLTIQCQVDSQVTMMFWYRQQPGQSLTLIATANQGSEATYESGFVIDKFPISRPNLTFSTLTVSNMSPEDSSIYLCSVKTDRARKLFFGSGTQLSVL.

The gene calls are TRBV2 and TRBJ2-5; a possible D gene is TRBD2 (5 bases). Germline-derived CDR1 and CDR2 are SNHLY and FYNNEI. V lost 8 bases, J lost 5 bases, and 15 bases lay in between. This CDR3 spans 13 amino acids. In DNA form, the CDR3 reads TGTGCCAGCTCCGGGGTAAAAGGGGAGACCCAGTACTTC. Translated: CASSGVKGETQYF.

On this clonotype itself: The junction does not match germline at one end; this may be a read error. CDR3 sequence: CAISMEGGDSSEQYF. For the CDR3, the DNA is TGTGCCATCTCCATGGAAGGGGGGGACTCCTCCGAGCAGTACTTC. This chain uses TRBV10-3 with TRBJ2-7; possible D gene TRBD2, 7 bases. This CDR3 is built from 15 residues. Per germline, CDR1 ENHRY and CDR2 SYGVKD.

This rearrangement joins TRBV6-5 to TRBJ2-7, with 8 bases lining up with TRBD2. Germline CDR1 is MNHEY and CDR2 is SVGAGI. The CDR3 is made up of 15 amino acids. The ends lost 6 bases at V and 7 bases at J; junction bases unmatched: 14. The CDR3 spells CASSPAGGGPGEQYF. The CDR3 DNA follows: TGTGCCAGCAGCCCGGCGGGGGGAGGGCCGGGGGAGCAGTACTTC.

The chain is built from TRBV29-1 and TRBJ2-7; D gene ambiguous. The CDR3 consists of 12 residues. Trimming removed 8 bases from V and 1 base from J, with 12 bases in between. Germline CDR1 is SQVTM and CDR2 is ANQGSEA. The CDR3 loop is CSLSSMSYEQYF. For the CDR3, the DNA is TGCAGCTTATCGTCCATGTCCTACGAGCAGTACTTC.

This sequence joins TRBV7-9 and TRBJ1-5; TRBD1 is a possible D gene (6 bases). The length of the CDR3 is 12 residues. CDR1 SEHNR and CDR2 FQNEAQ come from the germline V gene (reference sequence). The V end was cut by 3 bases, the J end by 14 bases, with 14 bases between. The CDR3 nucleotides are TGTGCCAGCAGCTTCCCGGGGACAAACGAGCATTTT. Translating it yields CASSFPGTNEHF.

This clonotype was observed a handful of times. The chain is built from TRBV5-1 and TRBJ2-7; 7 bases map to TRBD1. Germline V CDR1 and CDR2: SGHRS, YFSETQ. The trim removed 4 bases at V and 5 bases at J, leaving 6 bases unmatched. The CDR3 has 13 residues. This CDR3 is CASSQGQLDEQYF. CDR3 in DNA: TGCGCCAGCAGCCAGGGACAGCTTGACGAGCAGTACTTC.

This clonotype was counted ten times or more. The chain is built from TRBV7-6 and TRBJ2-7; the D is unclear. With 2 bases removed from V and 3 bases from J, the gap between germline ends came to 8 bases. This CDR3 has 13 residues. Germline values: CDR1 SGHVS, CDR2 FNYEAQ. CDR3 residues: CASSLTESYEQYF. The CDR3 nucleotides are TGTGCCAGCAGCTTAACAGAGAGCTACGAGCAGTACTTC.

V and J are TRBV20-1 and TRBJ2-1; 11 nucleotides align to TRBD1. Germline-derived CDR1 and CDR2 are DFQATT and SNEGSKA (reference sequence). The CDR3 has 13 amino acids. Trimming cost V 5 bases and J 9 bases; bases outside gene matches: 6. In nucleotides, the CDR3 is TGCAGTGCTCGCGGACAGGGGGCTATTGAGCAGTTCTTC. The encoded protein is CSARGQGAIEQFF.

V usage is TRBV6-4 and J usage is TRBJ2-7, with TRBD1 as a possible D gene (5 bases). Deletions cut 5 bases from V and 5 bases from J, with 13 bases between. Germline V gene data show CDR1 as MRHNA and CDR2 as SNTAGT. This CDR3 spans 13 amino acids. The CDR3 loop is CASSSYDRNEQYF. CDR3 DNA: TGTGCCAGCAGTTCCTATGACAGAAACGAGCAGTACTTC.

This clonotype was seen many times. The chain combines TRBV2 with TRBJ2-5, with D possibly being TRBD1 (5 bases). Trimming took off 5 bases at V and 3 bases at J, with 13 bases between the two ends. The CDR3 runs to 14 residues. The germline gives CDR1 SNHLY, CDR2 FYNNEI. The CDR3 region has the DNA TGTGCCAGCAGTCCAGGGCGTACGGAAGAGACCCAGTACTTC. The encoded protein is CASSPGRTEETQYF.

This clonotype came up a few times. J is TRBJ2-5 and V is TRBV7-9; D perhaps matches TRBD2 (5 bases). The germline V gene has CDR1 SEHNR and CDR2 FQNEAQ (reference sequence). Deletions cut 1 base from V and 5 bases from J, with 14 bases between. The CDR3 has 15 residues. As DNA, the CDR3 is TGTGCCAGCAGCTTAGGGACCCACCCGGGGGAGACCCAGTACTTC. It is translated as CASSLGTHPGETQYF.

This clonotype was seen more than once but under ten times. The rearrangement links TRBV10-3 to TRBJ2-7, with TRBD1 matching 9 bases. The CDR3 is 15 amino acids. The germline gives CDR1 ENHRY, CDR2 SYGVKD. Trimming at V came to 5 bases and at J to 4 bases, leaving 9 bases not matched to a gene. Written as DNA, the CDR3 is TGTGCCATCAGTATACCGGGACAGGGTTTTTACGAGCAGTACTTC. Translated, it gives CAISIPGQGFYEQYF.

J is TRBJ1-1 and V is TRBV12-3 or TRBV12-4; the match to TRBD1 covers 8 bases. The CDR3 covers 15 residues. With V trimmed by 5 bases and J by 4 bases, 9 bases remained unmatched. The chain's CDR3 is CASSLQGAGSTEAFF. In DNA, the CDR3 is TGTGCCAGCAGTCTGCAGGGGGCGGGAAGCACTGAAGCTTTCTTT.

This clonotype was observed a few times. The rearrangement uses TRBV7-8 and TRBJ2-3, with D possibly being TRBD2 (6 bases). CDR1 SGHVS and CDR2 FQNEAQ come from the germline V gene. The CDR3 loop spans 16 amino acids. The V and J ends lost 4 bases and 4 bases respectively, with 18 bases between them. CDR3 residues: CASSSSFWGLPDTQYF. CDR3 nucleotide sequence: TGTGCCAGCAGCTCCTCGTTCTGGGGACTGCCAGATACGCAGTATTTT.

This clonotype was seen ten or more times. The chain employs TRBV9 and TRBJ2-7; D possibly matches TRBD1 or TRBD2 (7 bases each). Germline V gene sequence: CDR1 SGDLS, CDR2 YYNGEE. The CDR3 runs 17 residues. V gave up 0 bases and J gave up 6 bases, with 22 bases separating them. The CDR3 DNA reads TGTGCCAGCAGCGTAGGGGGAGGGGGCGCATCCTCCCTCGAGCAGTACTTC. It is translated as CASSVGGGGASSLEQYF.